Below are 14 T cell receptor beta chains sequenced from a single sample in a study of cytomegalovirus exposure and HLA in healthy donors. The primer mix had 60 Vbeta and 13 Jbeta primers. Data came from immunoSEQ multiplex PCR; TCRdb stores just in-frame clones and leaves some out. The repertoire includes 170,000 or so clones, 70% to 85% of them detected once, and about 4.9% sits in the top ten. Sequenced input: PBMCs. The origin of the receptors is a man aged 18 to 30 in good health and CMV-seronegative.

The chain carries TRBV4-3 and TRBJ2-5; 9 bases line up with TRBD2. The last part of the DNA fits TRBJ2-7 better; the J call may be wrong. CDR1 and CDR2 from the germline V gene are LGHNA and YSLEER. The CDR3 has 16 residues. The CDR3 loop is CASSQEAAGGDYEQYF. The CDR3 DNA follows: TGCGCCAGCAGCCAAGAGGCGGCGGGGGGGGACTACGAGCAGTACTTC.

In its sample, this clone was seen a few times. The chain uses TRBV5-4 and TRBJ1-1; 8 bases match TRBD1. V trimming: 0 bases; J trimming: 2 bases; junction bases outside the gene matches: 6. CDR1 and CDR2 from the germline V gene are SGHNT and YYREEE (reference sequence). This CDR3 comprises 16 residues. Written as DNA, the CDR3 is TGTGCCAGCAGCTTGGTTGCCGGACAGGGTAACACTGAAGCTTTCTTT. Protein product: CASSLVAGQGNTEAFF. The full variable domain, rest sourced from reference TRBV5-4 and TRBJ1-1, is ETGVTQSPTHLIKTRGQQVTLRCSSQSGHNTVSWYQQALGQGPQFIFQYYREEENGRGNFPPRFSGLQFPNYSSELNVNALELDDSALYLCASSLVAGQGNTEAFFGQGTRLTVV.

V gene TRBV25-1 combines with J gene TRBJ2-3; 7 bases are a match to TRBD2. CDR1 MGHDK and CDR2 SYGVNS come from the germline V gene. After removal of 2 bases from V and 4 bases from J, the junction contained 3 bases not matched to a gene. The CDR3 contains 14 residues. The CDR3 region is CASSEGGGADTQYF. In DNA, the CDR3 is TGTGCCAGCAGTGAAGGTGGGGGGGCAGATACGCAGTATTTT.

The sample holds one count of this clone. The V and J genes are TRBV27 and TRBJ2-3; the match to TRBD2 covers 12 bases. The J segment lost 3 bases and the V segment lost 5 bases, leaving 6 bases of the junction unmatched. The CDR3 covers 16 residues. Germline V gives CDR1 MNHEY, CDR2 SMNVEV (reference sequence). In nucleotides, the CDR3 is TGTGCCAGCAGTGTACCCGGACTAGCGGGGACAGATACGCAGTATTTT. It encodes CASSVPGLAGTDTQYF.

This chain links TRBV7-8 with TRBJ2-1, with D uncertain. V was shortened by 1 base and J by 2 bases, with 6 bases between the two germline ends. This CDR3 has 14 amino acids. Germline V gene sequence: CDR1 SGHVS, CDR2 FQNEAQ. CDR3 residues: CASSLVTAYNEQFF. The CDR3 DNA is TGTGCCAGCAGCTTAGTGACTGCCTACAATGAGCAGTTCTTC.

This sequence joins TRBV5-4 and TRBJ2-7; 9 bases are shared with TRBD1. There are 15 residues in the CDR3. Germline trimming cut 5 bases from V and 5 bases from J; bases unmatched to any gene: 11. Germline V gene data show CDR1 as SGHNT and CDR2 as YYREEE (reference sequence). CDR3 in amino acids: CASRLPGQGRNEQYF. DNA for the CDR3: TGTGCCAGCAGACTCCCCGGACAGGGGAGAAACGAGCAGTACTTC.

This chain uses TRBV4-1 with TRBJ1-1, with D tentatively TRBD1 (6 bases). From germline, CDR1 is MGHRA and CDR2 YSYEKL. The CDR3 has 12 residues. V lost 4 bases to trimming and J lost 11 bases, with 14 bases between them. The CDR3 region is CASSPAPGEAFF. As DNA, the CDR3 is TGCGCCAGCAGCCCCGCTCCAGGGGAGGCTTTCTTT.

V and J are TRBV2 and TRBJ2-3, with 9 positions matching TRBD2. The CDR3 covers 15 residues. The germline V gene encodes CDR1 SNHLY and CDR2 FYNNEI. Germline trimming cut 9 bases from V and 4 bases from J; bases unmatched to any gene: 11. CDR3 coding DNA: TGTGCCAGTAACCCGCGGGGGGGCAGGGCAGATACGCAGTATTTT. Protein sequence: CASNPRGGRADTQYF.

J is TRBJ2-3 and V is TRBV5-4, with TRBD2 matching over 11 bases. The trim removed 3 bases at V and 1 base at J, leaving 4 bases unmatched. Germline V gives CDR1 SGHNT, CDR2 YYREEE (reference sequence). The length of the CDR3 is 16 residues. CDR3 DNA sequence: TGTGCCAGCAGCTCCATAGCGGGAGGGGGCACAGATACGCAGTATTTT. Its protein product is CASSSIAGGGTDTQYF.

The V call is TRBV6-4, the J call TRBJ2-2; no reliable D call. Germline CDR1 and CDR2: MRHNA and SNTAGT. The CDR3 totals 16 residues. V shed 2 bases and J shed 6 bases, with 16 bases lying between them. As DNA, the CDR3 is TGTGCCAGCAGTGACGTCTTTCGCAGGATCCCCGGGGAGCTGTTTTTT. It specifies CASSDVFRRIPGELFF.

The chain has TRBV5-1 and TRBJ2-1; maybe TRBD2 (6 bases). Germline V gene data show CDR1 as SGHRS and CDR2 as YFSETQ. Trimming shortened V by 3 bases and J by 4 bases, and 8 bases separated the two germline ends. This CDR3 comprises 13 residues. This chain's CDR3 is CASSWDLYNEQFF. As DNA, the CDR3 is TGCGCCAGCAGCTGGGACTTATACAATGAGCAGTTCTTC.

The chain combines TRBV5-4 with TRBJ2-1; possible D gene TRBD1, 6 bases. Deletions cut 1 base from V and 2 bases from J, with 10 bases between. CDR3 length: 15 amino acids. Germline-derived CDR1 and CDR2 are SGHNT and YYREEE (reference sequence). This CDR3 is CASSLWQGPYNEQFF. CDR3 DNA: TGTGCCAGCAGCTTGTGGCAGGGGCCCTACAATGAGCAGTTCTTC.

The chain uses TRBV9 and TRBJ2-7, with 7 bases identical to TRBD1. Trimming cost V 0 bases and J 5 bases; bases outside gene matches: 5. Looked up from germline, CDR1 is SGDLS and CDR2 is YYNGEE. CDR3 length equals 14 residues. CDR3 nucleotides: TGTGCCAGCAGCGTAGGTCAGGGGGAAGACGAGCAGTACTTC. Amino acid sequence: CASSVGQGEDEQYF.

This clone showed up just once. The chain has TRBV7-8 and TRBJ2-7, with D perhaps matching TRBD1 (5 bases). Trimming cost V 3 bases and J 5 bases, with 11 bases left between them. Germline assignment: CDR1 SGHVS and CDR2 FQNEAQ. The length of the CDR3 is 13 residues. This CDR3 is CASSFRGFHEQYF. The CDR3 DNA is TGTGCCAGCAGCTTTAGGGGATTCCACGAGCAGTACTTC.